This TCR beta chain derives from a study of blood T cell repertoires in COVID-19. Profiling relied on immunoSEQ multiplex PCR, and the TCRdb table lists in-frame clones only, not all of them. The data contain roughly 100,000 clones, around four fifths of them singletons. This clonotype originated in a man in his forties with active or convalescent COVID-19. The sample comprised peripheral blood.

Here the CDR3 reads CASSPRISGGDTGELFF. The CDR3 DNA is TGTGCCAGCAGCCCTCGTATTTCGGGGGGGGACACCGGGGAGCTGTTTTTT. V usage is TRBV5-7 and J usage is TRBJ2-2; 8 bases align to TRBD2. TRBV5-7 qualifies as an ORF whose function is uncertain. J lost 3 bases, V lost 4 bases, and 11 bases had no gene match. The CDR3 covers 17 residues.